Shown below are 13 T cell receptor beta chains from a single sample sequenced in a study of T cell clonality in common variable immunodeficiency (dated by TCRdb to between 2014 and 2017). Broader findings and caveats from the paper: Reportedly, TCRbeta sequences from CVID had fewer deletions and N-nucleotide insertions, and highly modified clones with 13 or more V deletions were absent from CVID.

Their cognate antigens are unknown. Library preparation was by the immunoSEQ multiplex PCR assay. The source is immuneACCESS, and TCRdb retained only in-frame sequences with V and J called. Part of the clones is not carried over; for the studies checked, unresolved V genes explain less than half of this, and the remainder is unexplained. The table gives over 30,000 clones for this sample, with none occurring only once. The ten largest clones take up 6.5% to 8% of the sample. Sequencing input: peripheral blood mononuclear cells. Receptor source: a human donor with common variable immunodeficiency.

This clone appeared a few times. The read terminates 3 residues ahead of where the CDR3 ends, so the germline J gene completes it. The chain is built from TRBV2 and TRBJ1-5; 8 bases map to TRBD1. This CDR3 is built from 16 residues. From germline, CDR1 is SNHLY and CDR2 FYNNEI. Trimming removed 5 bases from V and 4 bases from J; junction bases left unmatched: 10. The CDR3 protein is CASSRLTGAPNQPQHF. The CDR3 bases that were read are TGTGCCAGCAGTAGATTGACAGGGGCCCCAAATCAGCCC.

Details on this clone: With the read ending 3 residues before the CDR3 end, the germline J gene is used to fill in that end. V is TRBV5-6 and J is TRBJ1-2; weak D call: TRBD1 (5 bases). CDR3 length: 14 amino acids. Germline CDR1 and CDR2: SGHDT and YYEEEE. Trimming shortened V by 4 bases and J by 6 bases, and 16 bases separated the two germline ends. CDR3 protein: CASSLDIPGDGYTF. The DNA read from the CDR3 is TGTGCCAGCAGCCTGGACATTCCGGGTGATGGC.

There are many counts of this clone. The observed sequence ends 3 residues before the CDR3 terminus, with the missing tail filled in from the germline J gene. The chain combines TRBV5-1 with TRBJ2-2; possibly TRBD2 for D (6 bases). Trimming removed 0 bases from V and 6 bases from J, with 9 bases in between. This CDR3 contains 14 residues. CDR1 is SGHRS, CDR2 YFSETQ, per germline. The CDR3 here is CASSLDSGPGELFF. Partial CDR3 DNA: TGCGCCAGCAGCTTGGATAGCGGTCCCGGGGAG.

A word on this clone: Read coverage stops 3 residues before the CDR3 terminus; the germline J gene supplies the remainder. J is TRBJ2-2 and V is TRBV7-9; unclear D gene. V gave up 3 bases and J gave up 3 bases, with 8 bases separating them. CDR1 SEHNR and CDR2 FQNEAQ come from the germline V gene (reference sequence). The CDR3 consists of 14 residues. The sequenced part of the CDR3 DNA is TGTGCCAGCAGCTTTGATAGGGACACCGGGGAG. The encoded protein is CASSFDRDTGE. The entire CDR3 protein reads CASSFDRDTGELFF.

There are a few counts of this clone. The read stops 3 residues short of the end of the CDR3; the missing end is completed from the germline J gene. J is TRBJ2-5 and V is TRBV5-1, with D possibly matching TRBD2 (6 bases). Trimming pared 3 bases from V and 4 bases from J, leaving 13 bases between. The CDR3 length is 14 residues. Germline V lookup: CDR1 SGHRS, CDR2 YFSETQ. The CDR3 sequence: CASSSGLHSETQYF. The part of the CDR3 DNA that was read is TGCGCCAGCAGCTCGGGACTCCATTCAGAGACC.

This clone has a count of ten or more. The CDR3 goes on 3 residues after the read ends, and that part is filled in from the germline J gene. V is TRBV3-1 (or the pseudogene TRBV3-2) and J is TRBJ2-1, with 9 bases fitting TRBD2. The CDR3 is 19 amino acids. Germline CDR1 and CDR2: LGHDT and YNNKEL (reference sequence). The J segment lost 2 bases and the V segment lost 2 bases, leaving 13 bases of the junction unmatched. CDR3 DNA (partial): TGTGCCAGCAGCCAACCCGCGAGTAGCGGGAGAGGGACCTACAATGAG. This sequence encodes CASSQPASSGRGTYNE. The complete CDR3 reads CASSQPASSGRGTYNEQFF.

This clone was recorded many times. From the germline J gene comes the end of the CDR3, since the read stops 3 residues before it. V usage is TRBV11-2 and J usage is TRBJ1-5, with 7 bases lining up with TRBD1. There are 15 residues in the CDR3. J lost 4 bases, V lost 1 base, and 4 bases had no gene match. Germline V lookup: CDR1 SGHAT, CDR2 FQNNGV. The CDR3 reads CASSLGDSWNQPQHF. CDR3 DNA (partial): TGTGCCAGCAGCTTAGGGGACAGTTGGAATCAGCCC. The full variable domain, its missing parts supplied by reference TRBV11-2 and TRBJ1-5, is EAGVAQSPRYKIIEKRQSVAFWCNPISGHATLYWYQQILGQGPKLLIQFQNNGVVDDSQLPKDRFSAERLKGVDSTLKIQPAKLEDSAVYLCASSLGDSWNQPQHFGDGTRLSIL.

This clone was detected only a few times. Partial CDR3 DNA: TGTGCCAGTAAACTAGCGGGAGGGCCGCAGGAGACC. This encodes CASKLAGGPQET. The full CDR3 protein reads CASKLAGGPQETQYF. The rearrangement links TRBV30 to TRBJ2-5, with TRBD2 matching 13 bases. The read finishes 3 residues shy of the CDR3 end, and the germline J gene is used to complete it. The CDR3 is 15 residues long. Germline assignment: CDR1 GTSNPN and CDR2 SVGIG (reference sequence). Germline trimming cut 8 bases from V and 5 bases from J; bases unmatched to any gene: 11.

Of note for this clone: The read terminates 3 residues ahead of where the CDR3 ends, so the germline J gene completes it. The chain joins TRBV7-2 to TRBJ1-6, with 9 bases aligning to TRBD1. Per germline, CDR1 SGHTA and CDR2 FQGNSA. V gave up 5 bases and J gave up 9 bases; unmatched junction bases: 8. This CDR3 has 15 residues. The sequenced part of the CDR3 DNA is TGTGCCAGCAGCCCCGGGACAGGGTCTGGTTCACCC. It translates to CASSPGTGSGSP. The complete CDR3 reads CASSPGTGSGSPLHF.

This clone was observed many times. The read finishes 3 residues shy of the CDR3 end, and the germline J gene is used to complete it. This sequence joins TRBV7-8 and TRBJ1-4; D is perhaps TRBD1 (5 bases). V lost 6 bases, J lost 4 bases, and 15 bases lay in between. CDR1 is SGHVS and CDR2 is FQNEAQ in the germline V gene. The CDR3 is 15 residues long. CDR3 sequence reads: CASRGADGHNEKLFF. The DNA read from the CDR3 is TGTGCCAGCAGAGGGGCCGACGGTCATAATGAAAAA.

Remarks on this clone: The read stops 3 residues short of the end of the CDR3; the missing end is completed from the germline J gene. V is TRBV7-2 and J is TRBJ2-1; D may be TRBD1 (5 bases). CDR1 is SGHTA, CDR2 FQGNSA, per germline. There are 14 residues in the CDR3. The ends were cut back, 2 bases at V and 8 bases at J, with 13 bases in the middle. Here the CDR3 reads CASSLQGKADEQFF. CDR3 DNA, as far as it was read: TGTGCCAGCAGCTTACAGGGTAAGGCCGATGAG.

Judged by abundance, this clone is medium-sized (0.01 to 0.1%). The read halts 3 residues ahead of the CDR3 end, with the missing end drawn from the germline J gene. V is TRBV20-1 and J is TRBJ1-1, with 10 positions matching TRBD1. With V trimmed by 6 bases and J by 3 bases, 4 bases remained unmatched. Germline lookup yields CDR1 DFQATT and CDR2 SNEGSKA (reference sequence). This CDR3 spans 13 amino acids. The covered CDR3 bases are TGCAGTGCCACCGGGACAGGGGACACTGAA. Translating it yields CSATGTGDTE. Given in full, the CDR3 is CSATGTGDTEAFF.

This clone was counted only a few times. CDR3 residues: CASYTGDTGELFF. CDR3 DNA (partial): TGTGCCAGTTACACGGGGGACACCGGGGAG. The gene calls are TRBV6-2 or TRBV6-3 and TRBJ2-2, with TRBD2 as a possible D gene (6 bases). The read gets to within 3 residues of the CDR3 end, and the germline J gene fills in the rest. The germline V gene has CDR1 MNHEY and CDR2 SVGEGT. The CDR3 runs to 13 residues. V lost 9 bases and J lost 3, with 11 bases in between.